Listed below are T cell receptor beta chains from one sample, sequenced in a study of PD-L1 blockade in urothelial cancer. Profiling relied on immunoSEQ multiplex PCR, and the TCRdb table lists in-frame clones only, not all of them. The sample has 35,000 or so clones, about four fifths seen once. Sequences were derived from PBMCs, sampled around atezolizumab (anti-PD-L1) treatment. The receptors come from a man in his forties with urothelial cancer. CDR3s leave out the opening cysteine and the closing phenylalanine or tryptophan.

v_call	j_call	cdr3_aa
TRBV30	TRBJ1-5	AWRTGAGTGNQPQH
TRBV27	TRBJ2-5	ASSPRGGTETQY
TRBV7-3	TRBJ2-2	ASSLKAFLAGGPGELF
TRBV7-3	TRBJ2-3	ASSSTASAGPSTDTQY
TRBV5-1	TRBJ2-5	ASSSVLAGRETQY
TRBV25-1	TRBJ1-1	ASSDGTGSSTEAF
TRBV7-9	TRBJ1-4	ASSRGGGGEKLF
TRBV10-3	TRBJ1-2	AIKRTDLPYGYT
TRBV28	TRBJ1-5	ASSLLLAGGSQPQH
TRBV10-3	TRBJ2-1	AISVTLAGVSNEQF
TRBV19	TRBJ2-4	ASRKDRDGNIQY
TRBV6-5	TRBJ1-5	ASSRTGTGARPQH
TRBV11-1	TRBJ1-1	ASSSNRVGTEAF